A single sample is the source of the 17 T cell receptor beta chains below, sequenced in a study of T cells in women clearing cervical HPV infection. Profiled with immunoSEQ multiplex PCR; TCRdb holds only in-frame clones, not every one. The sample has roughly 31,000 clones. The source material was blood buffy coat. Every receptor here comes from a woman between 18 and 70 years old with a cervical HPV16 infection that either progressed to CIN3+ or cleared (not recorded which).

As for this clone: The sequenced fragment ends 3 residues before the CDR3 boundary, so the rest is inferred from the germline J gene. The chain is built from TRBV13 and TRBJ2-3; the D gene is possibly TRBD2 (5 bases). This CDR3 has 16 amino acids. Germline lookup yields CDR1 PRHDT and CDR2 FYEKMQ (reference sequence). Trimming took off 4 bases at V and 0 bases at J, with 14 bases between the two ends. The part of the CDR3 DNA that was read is TGTGCCAGCAGCTCCCGACTATCCCCTAGCACAGATACG. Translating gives CASSSRLSPSTDT. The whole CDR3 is CASSSRLSPSTDTQYF.

The CDR3 bases that were read are TGTGCCAGTAGTATGCTATTACCAAACTATGGT. Its protein product is CASSMLLPNYG. The full CDR3 protein reads CASSMLLPNYGQYF. The rearrangement links TRBV19 to TRBJ2-4; no firm D call. The sequence runs out 3 residues before the end of the CDR3; the remainder is reconstructed from the germline J gene. The CDR3 is 14 amino acids. Per the germline V gene, CDR1 is LNHDA and CDR2 is SQIVND (reference sequence).

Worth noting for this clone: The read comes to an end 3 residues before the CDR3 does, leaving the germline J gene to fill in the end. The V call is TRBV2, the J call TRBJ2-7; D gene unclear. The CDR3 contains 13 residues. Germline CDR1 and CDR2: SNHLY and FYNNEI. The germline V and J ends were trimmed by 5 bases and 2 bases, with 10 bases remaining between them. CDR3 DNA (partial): TGTGCCAGCAGTAAGGGCCATACCTACGAG. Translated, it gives CASSKGHTYE. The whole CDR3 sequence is CASSKGHTYEQYF.

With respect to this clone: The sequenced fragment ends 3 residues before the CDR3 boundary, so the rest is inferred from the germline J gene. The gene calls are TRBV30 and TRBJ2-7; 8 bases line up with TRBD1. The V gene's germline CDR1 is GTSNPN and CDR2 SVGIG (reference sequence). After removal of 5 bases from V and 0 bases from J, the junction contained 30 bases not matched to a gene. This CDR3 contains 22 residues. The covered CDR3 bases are TGTGCCTGGGGGGCGGGACAGGCCATTGGGGGGCGGAAATCAAAAAGCTCCTACGAG. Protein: CAWGAGQAIGGRKSKSSYE. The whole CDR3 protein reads CAWGAGQAIGGRKSKSSYEQYF.

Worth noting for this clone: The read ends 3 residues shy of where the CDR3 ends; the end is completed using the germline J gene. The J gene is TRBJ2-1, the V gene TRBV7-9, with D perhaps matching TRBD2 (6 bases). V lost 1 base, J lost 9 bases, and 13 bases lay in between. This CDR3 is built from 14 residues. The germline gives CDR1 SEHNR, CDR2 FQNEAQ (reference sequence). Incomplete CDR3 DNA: TGTGCCAGCAGCTTAGGACTAGTAGTTATTGAG. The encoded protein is CASSLGLVVIE. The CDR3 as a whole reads CASSLGLVVIEQFF. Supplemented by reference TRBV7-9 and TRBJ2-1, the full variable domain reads DTGVSQNPRHKITKRGQNVTFRCDPISEHNRLYWYRQTLGQGPEFLTYFQNEAQLEKSRLLSDRFSAERPKGSFSTLEIQRTEQGDSAMYLCASSLGLVVIEQFFGPGTRLTVL.

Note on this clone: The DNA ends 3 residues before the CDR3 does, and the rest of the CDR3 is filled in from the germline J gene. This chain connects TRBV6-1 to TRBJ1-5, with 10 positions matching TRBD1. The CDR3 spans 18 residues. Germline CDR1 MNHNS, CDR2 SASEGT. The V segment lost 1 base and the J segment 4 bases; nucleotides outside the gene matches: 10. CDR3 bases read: TGTGCCAGCAGTGAAGGACAGGGGGCCCCTTCCTTTAATCAGCCC. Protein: CASSEGQGAPSFNQP. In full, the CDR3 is CASSEGQGAPSFNQPQHF.

The CDR3 loop is CASSAGSGTVNSNQPQHF. The part of the CDR3 DNA that was read is TGTGCCAGCAGCGCCGGCTCTGGGACAGTTAATAGCAATCAGCCC. V usage is TRBV7-8 and J usage is TRBJ1-5, with TRBD1 matching over 7 bases. The read terminates 3 residues ahead of where the CDR3 ends, so the germline J gene completes it. CDR1 is SGHVS, CDR2 FQNEAQ, per germline. Trimming removed 5 bases from V and 0 bases from J; junction bases left unmatched: 13. This CDR3 is 18 amino acids long. Looking up the rest from reference TRBV7-8 and TRBJ1-5 gives the full variable domain: GAGVSQSPRYKVAKRGQDVALRCDPISGHVSLFWYQQALGQGPEFLTYFQNEAQLDKSGLPSDRFFAERPEGSVSTLKIQRTQQEDSAVYLCASSAGSGTVNSNQPQHFGDGTRLSIL.

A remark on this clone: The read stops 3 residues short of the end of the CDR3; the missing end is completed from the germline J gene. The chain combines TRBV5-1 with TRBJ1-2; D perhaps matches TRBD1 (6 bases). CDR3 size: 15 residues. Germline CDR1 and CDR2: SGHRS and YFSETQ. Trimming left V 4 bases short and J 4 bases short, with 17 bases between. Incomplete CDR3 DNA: TGCGCCAGCAGCCCAATATTGACAGGTCCCTATGGC. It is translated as CASSPILTGPYG. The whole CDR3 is CASSPILTGPYGYTF.

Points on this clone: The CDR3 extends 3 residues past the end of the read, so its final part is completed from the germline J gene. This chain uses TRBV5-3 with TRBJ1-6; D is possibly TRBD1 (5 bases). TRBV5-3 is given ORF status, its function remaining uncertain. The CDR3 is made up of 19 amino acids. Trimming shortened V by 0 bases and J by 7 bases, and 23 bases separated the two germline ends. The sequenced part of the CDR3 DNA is TGTGCCAGAAGCTTGGCCAGGGTGATTGCCAGACCCCAGAATTCACCC. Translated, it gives CARSLARVIARPQNSP. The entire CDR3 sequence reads CARSLARVIARPQNSPLHF.

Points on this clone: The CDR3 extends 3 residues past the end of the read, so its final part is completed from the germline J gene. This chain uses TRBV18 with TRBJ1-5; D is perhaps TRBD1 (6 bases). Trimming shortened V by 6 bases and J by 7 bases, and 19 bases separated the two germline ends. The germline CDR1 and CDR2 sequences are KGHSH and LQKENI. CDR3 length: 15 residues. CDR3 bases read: TGTGCCAGCTCGGGAGGGACAATGGCAAACCAGCCC. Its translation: CASSGGTMANQP. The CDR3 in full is CASSGGTMANQPQHF.

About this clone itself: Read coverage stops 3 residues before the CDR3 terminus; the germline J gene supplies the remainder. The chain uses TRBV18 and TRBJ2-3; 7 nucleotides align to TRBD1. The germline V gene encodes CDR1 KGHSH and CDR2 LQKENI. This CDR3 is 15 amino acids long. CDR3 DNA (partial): TGTGCCAGCTCACCCCGACAGGGACCTAAAGAGACG. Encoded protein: CASSPRQGPKET. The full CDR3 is CASSPRQGPKETQYF.

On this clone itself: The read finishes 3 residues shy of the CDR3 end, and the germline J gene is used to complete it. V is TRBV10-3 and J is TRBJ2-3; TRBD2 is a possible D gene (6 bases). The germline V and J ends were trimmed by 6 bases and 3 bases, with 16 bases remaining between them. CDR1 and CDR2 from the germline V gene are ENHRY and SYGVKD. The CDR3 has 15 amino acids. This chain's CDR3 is CAIRPGLLITDTQYF. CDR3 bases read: TGTGCCATCAGACCGGGACTCCTTATAACAGATACG.

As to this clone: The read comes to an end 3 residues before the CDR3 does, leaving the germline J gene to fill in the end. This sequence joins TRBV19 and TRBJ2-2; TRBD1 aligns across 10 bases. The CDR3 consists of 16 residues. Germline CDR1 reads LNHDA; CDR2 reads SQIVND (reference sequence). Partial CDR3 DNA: TGTGCCAGTAAAATCGCGGGGGACAGGGGTGGCGAAAAG. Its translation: CASKIAGDRGGEK. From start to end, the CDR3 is CASKIAGDRGGEKLFF.

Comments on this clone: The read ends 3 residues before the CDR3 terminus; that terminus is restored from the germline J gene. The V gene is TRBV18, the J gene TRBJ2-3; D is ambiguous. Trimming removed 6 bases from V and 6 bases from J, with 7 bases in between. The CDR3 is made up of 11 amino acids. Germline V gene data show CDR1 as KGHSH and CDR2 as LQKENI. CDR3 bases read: TGTGCCAGCTCCTCCGCGGATACG. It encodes CASSSADT. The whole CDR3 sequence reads CASSSADTQYF.

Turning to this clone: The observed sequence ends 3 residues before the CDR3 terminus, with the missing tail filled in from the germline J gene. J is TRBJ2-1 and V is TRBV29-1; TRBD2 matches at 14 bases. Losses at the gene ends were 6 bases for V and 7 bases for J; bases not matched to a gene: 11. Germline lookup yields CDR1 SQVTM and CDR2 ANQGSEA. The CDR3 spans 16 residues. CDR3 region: CSVRGLAGALTNEQFF. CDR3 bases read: TGCAGCGTCCGGGGACTAGCGGGAGCCTTAACAAATGAG.

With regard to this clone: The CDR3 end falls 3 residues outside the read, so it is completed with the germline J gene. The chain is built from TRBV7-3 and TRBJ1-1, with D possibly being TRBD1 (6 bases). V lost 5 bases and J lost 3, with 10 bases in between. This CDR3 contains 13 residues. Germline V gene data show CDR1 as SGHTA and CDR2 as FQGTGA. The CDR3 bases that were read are TGTGCCAGCAGCCTACAGGGCGACACTGAA. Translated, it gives CASSLQGDTE. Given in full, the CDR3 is CASSLQGDTEAFF.

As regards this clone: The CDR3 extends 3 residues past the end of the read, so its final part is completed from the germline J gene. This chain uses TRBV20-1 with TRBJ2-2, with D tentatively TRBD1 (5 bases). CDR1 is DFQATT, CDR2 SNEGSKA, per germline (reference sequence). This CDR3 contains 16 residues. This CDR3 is CSASKGASSGANVLFF. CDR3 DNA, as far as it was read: TGCAGTGCTAGCAAAGGCGCATCCTCTGGGGCCAACGTG.